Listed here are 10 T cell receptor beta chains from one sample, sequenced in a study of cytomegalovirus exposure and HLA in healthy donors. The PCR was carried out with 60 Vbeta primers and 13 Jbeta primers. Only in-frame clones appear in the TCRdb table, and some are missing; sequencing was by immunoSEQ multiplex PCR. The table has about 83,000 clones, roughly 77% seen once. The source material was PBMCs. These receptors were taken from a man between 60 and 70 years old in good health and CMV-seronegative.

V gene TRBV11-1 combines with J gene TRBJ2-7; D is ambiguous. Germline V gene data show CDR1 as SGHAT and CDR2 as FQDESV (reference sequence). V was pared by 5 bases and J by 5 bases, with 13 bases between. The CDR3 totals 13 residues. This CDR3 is CASSPGGGNEQYF. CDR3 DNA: TGTGCCAGCAGCCCAGGTGGTGGTAACGAGCAGTACTTC.

The CDR3 DNA follows: TGCGCCAGCAGTGAGTCCTCCGGGACAGGGGGCTCGACCGGGGAGCTGTTTTTT. It translates to CASSESSGTGGSTGELFF. The rearrangement links TRBV10-1 to TRBJ2-2, with 12 positions matching TRBD1. V lost 0 bases and J lost 5; bases outside the gene matches: 7. This CDR3 is 18 amino acids long. CDR1 and CDR2 (germline): WNHNN, SYGVQD (reference sequence).

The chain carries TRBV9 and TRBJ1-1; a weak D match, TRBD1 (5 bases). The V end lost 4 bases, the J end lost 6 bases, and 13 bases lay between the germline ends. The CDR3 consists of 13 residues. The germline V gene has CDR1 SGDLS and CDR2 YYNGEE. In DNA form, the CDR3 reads TGTGCCAGCAGCCCCCGGAGGGACGCTGAAGCTTTCTTT. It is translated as CASSPRRDAEAFF.

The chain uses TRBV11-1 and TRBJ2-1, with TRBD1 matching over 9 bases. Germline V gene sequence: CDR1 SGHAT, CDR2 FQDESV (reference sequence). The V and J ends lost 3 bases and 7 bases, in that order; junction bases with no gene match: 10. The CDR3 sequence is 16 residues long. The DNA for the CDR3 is TGTGCCAGCAGCTTGCATTCCGGGACAGGGTATAATGAGCAGTTCTTC. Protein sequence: CASSLHSGTGYNEQFF.

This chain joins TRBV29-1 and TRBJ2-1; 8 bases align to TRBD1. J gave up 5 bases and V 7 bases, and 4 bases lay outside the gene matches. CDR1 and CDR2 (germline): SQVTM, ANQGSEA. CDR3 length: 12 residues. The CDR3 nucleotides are TGCAGCGCTGGACAGGGAAACAATGAGCAGTTCTTC. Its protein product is CSAGQGNNEQFF.

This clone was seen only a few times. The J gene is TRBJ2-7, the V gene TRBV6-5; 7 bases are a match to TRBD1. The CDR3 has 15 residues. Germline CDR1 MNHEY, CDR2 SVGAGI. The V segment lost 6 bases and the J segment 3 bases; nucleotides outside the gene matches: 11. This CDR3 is CASRPEGQRIYEQYF. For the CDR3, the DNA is TGTGCCAGCAGACCCGAGGGACAGCGAATCTACGAGCAGTACTTC.

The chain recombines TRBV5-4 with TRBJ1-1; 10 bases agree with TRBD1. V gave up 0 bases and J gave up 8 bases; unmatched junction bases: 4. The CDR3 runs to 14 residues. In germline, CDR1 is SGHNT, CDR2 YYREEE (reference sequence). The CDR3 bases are TGTGCCAGCAGCTTGGACCTGACAGGGGGCGAAGCTTTCTTT. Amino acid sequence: CASSLDLTGGEAFF.

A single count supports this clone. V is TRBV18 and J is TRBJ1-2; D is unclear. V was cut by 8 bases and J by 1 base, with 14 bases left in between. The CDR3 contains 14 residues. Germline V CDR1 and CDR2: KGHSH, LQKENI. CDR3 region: CASHLDGINYGYTF. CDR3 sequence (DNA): TGTGCCAGCCACTTAGACGGGATTAACTATGGCTACACCTTC.

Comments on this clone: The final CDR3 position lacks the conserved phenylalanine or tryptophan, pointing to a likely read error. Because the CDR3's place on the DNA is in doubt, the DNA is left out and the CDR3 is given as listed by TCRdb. The CDR3 loop is CASNPQHSQGTGIL. The rearrangement joins TRBV6-1 to TRBJ2-6; the DNA was not used to check the table's D call, TRBD1. Looked up from germline, CDR1 is MNHNS and CDR2 is SASEGT. The length of the CDR3 is 14 amino acids, counting both ends.

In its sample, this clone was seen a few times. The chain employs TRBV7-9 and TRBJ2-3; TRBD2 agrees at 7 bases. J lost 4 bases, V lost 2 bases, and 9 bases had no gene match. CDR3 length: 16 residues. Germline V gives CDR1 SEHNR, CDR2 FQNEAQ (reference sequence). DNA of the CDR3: TGTGCCAGCAGCTTATTGAGGACTAGAGCGGCAGATACGCAGTATTTT. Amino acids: CASSLLRTRAADTQYF. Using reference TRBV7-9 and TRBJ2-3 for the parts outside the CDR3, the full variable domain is DTGVSQNPRHKITKRGQNVTFRCDPISEHNRLYWYRQTLGQGPEFLTYFQNEAQLEKSRLLSDRFSAERPKGSFSTLEIQRTEQGDSAMYLCASSLLRTRAADTQYFGPGTRLTVL.